Shown below are 15 T cell receptor beta chains from a single sample sequenced in a study of vaccination and CD4 T cells after COVID-19. The Oncomine TCR Beta short-read assay sequenced DNA from cultured CD4+ T cells. TCRdb fed the PCR reads into MiXCR, producing one record per CDR3 protein. Counted here are approximately 9,700 distinct CDR3 sequences, approximately 25% occurring once; the ten biggest clones make up about half. Antigens for these TCRs are unknown. Indicated treatment: approximately nine-day PBMC culture with coronavirus spike peptide pools or control peptides (ViraFEST assay). The material sequenced was CD4+ T cells from blood, cultured in vitro, taken before SARS-CoV-2 vaccination. The receptors were gathered from a human donor who received a COVID-19 vaccine.

The chain has TRBV11-3 and TRBJ2-5; 10 bases are a match to TRBD1. This CDR3 contains 17 residues. Germline CDR1 and CDR2: SGHNT and YENEEA. V lost 5 bases and J lost 4; bases outside the gene matches: 13. The CDR3 DNA reads as TGTGCCAGCAGCCCCGGGACAGGGGCTAGAGTAGGAGAGACCCAGTACTTC. It codes for CASSPGTGARVGETQYF.

This clonotype was seen more than once but under ten times. The chain couples TRBV19 to TRBJ2-1, with D possibly matching TRBD2 (7 bases). V lost 2 bases to trimming and J lost 7 bases, with 15 bases between them. This CDR3 region has 15 residues. In germline, CDR1 is LNHDA, CDR2 SQIVND (reference sequence). The CDR3 loop is CASSITRGGRNEQFF. CDR3 bases: TGTGCCAGTAGTATAACGAGGGGGGGCAGAAATGAGCAGTTCTTC.

The chain links TRBV12-3 or TRBV12-4 to TRBJ1-6, with TRBD1 as a possible D gene (5 bases). There are 19 residues in the CDR3. The germline V and J ends were trimmed by 5 bases and 0 bases, with 20 bases remaining between them. The DNA of the CDR3 is TGTGCCAGCAGTCCTACGGGGACGAGAGGAAGCTCCTATAATTCACCCCTCCACTTT. Translated: CASSPTGTRGSSYNSPLHF.

This clonotype has only a few counts. J is TRBJ1-2 and V is TRBV1; whether TRBD1, the table's D call, matches the DNA was not checked. TRBV1 is assigned pseudogene status. The CDR3 runs 15 residues. CDR3: CTSSPRQVFGIGYTF. Here the CDR3 DNA reads TGCACCAGCAGCCCTCGACAGGTCTTCGGGATTGGCTACACCTTC.

The chain combines TRBV7-2 with TRBJ1-2; TRBD1 matches 10 bases. From germline, CDR1 is SGHTA and CDR2 FQGNSA. J was trimmed by 4 bases and V by 1 base; bases with no gene match: 3. This CDR3 has 15 residues. The CDR3 region has the DNA TGTGCCAGCAGCTTAGTGACAGGGGGCTTCTATGGCTACACCTTC. This gives the protein CASSLVTGGFYGYTF.

The rearrangement links TRBV7-2 to TRBJ1-3, with TRBD1 matching over 8 bases. CDR1 SGHTA and CDR2 FQGNSA come from the germline V gene. The CDR3 length is 16 residues. V gave up 1 base and J gave up 4 bases; unmatched junction bases: 6. CDR3 sequence: CASSLDQGASGNTIYF. The CDR3 DNA reads TGTGCCAGCAGCTTAGACCAGGGGGCGTCAGGAAACACCATATATTTT.

Written as DNA, the CDR3 is TGTGCCTGGAGGGGGGCGCGGACCGGGGAGCTGTTTTTT. As protein: CAWRGARTGELFF. The chain uses TRBV30 and TRBJ2-2; possibly TRBD1 for D (6 bases). With 3 bases removed from V and 5 bases from J, the gap between germline ends came to 10 bases. The germline V gene has CDR1 GTSNPN and CDR2 SVGIG (reference sequence). This CDR3 is built from 13 residues.

The V call is TRBV2, the J call TRBJ2-2; D gene ambiguous. Germline CDR1 is SNHLY and CDR2 is FYNNEI. V shed 0 bases and J shed 2 bases, with 7 bases lying between them. The CDR3 length is 15 residues. The chain's CDR3 is CASSEAALNTGELFF. The CDR3 DNA is TGTGCCAGCAGTGAAGCGGCTTTAAACACCGGGGAGCTGTTTTTT.

The V and J genes are TRBV5-1 and TRBJ2-1, with a weak D call TRBD2 (7 bases). This CDR3 contains 15 residues. Looked up from germline, CDR1 is SGHRS and CDR2 is YFSETQ. Trimming left V 1 base short and J 5 bases short, with 13 bases between. This CDR3 is CASSLRTRGDNEQFF. CDR3 DNA sequence: TGCGCCAGCAGCTTGAGGACTAGGGGGGACAATGAGCAGTTCTTC.

The chain joins TRBV12-3 or TRBV12-4 to TRBJ1-2, with 7 bases identical to TRBD1. The CDR3 runs to 16 residues. The J segment lost 2 bases and the V segment lost 2 bases, leaving 8 bases of the junction unmatched. CDR3 sequence (DNA): TGTGCCAGCAGTTTACATCTGGGGACAGCGAACTATGGCTACACCTTC. Its translation: CASSLHLGTANYGYTF.

This clonotype has a handful of counts. The chain employs TRBV5-1 and TRBJ1-6, with TRBD1 matching 7 bases. V lost 0 bases and J lost 10; bases outside the gene matches: 10. CDR1 is SGHRS, CDR2 YFSETQ, per germline. This CDR3 spans 16 amino acids. The CDR3 here is CASSLAVGQRGSPLHF. In DNA, the CDR3 is TGCGCCAGCAGCTTGGCCGTGGGACAGCGGGGATCACCCCTCCACTTT.

This chain connects TRBV2 to TRBJ2-2, with unresolved D. This CDR3 has 15 residues. Germline-derived CDR1 and CDR2 are SNHLY and FYNNEI. With 5 bases removed from V and 0 bases from J, the gap between germline ends came to 10 bases. CDR3 coding DNA: TGTGCCAGCAGTCCTCTAGATACGAACACCGGGGAGCTGTTTTTT. As protein: CASSPLDTNTGELFF.

This clonotype appeared a few times. J is TRBJ2-1 and V is TRBV6-1; D is possibly TRBD1 or TRBD2 (5 bases each). The germline V gene encodes CDR1 MNHNS and CDR2 SASEGT. V was trimmed by 3 bases and J by 0 bases, leaving 9 bases between them. CDR3 length: 15 residues. CDR3 sequence reads: CASSEMGVSYNEQFF. The CDR3, as DNA: TGTGCCAGCAGTGAGATGGGGGTCTCCTACAATGAGCAGTTCTTC.

The chain links TRBV7-9 to TRBJ1-3, with a tentative D call TRBD1 (5 bases). CDR1 and CDR2 (germline): SEHNR, FQNEAQ (reference sequence). This CDR3 has 16 amino acids. V gave up 5 bases and J gave up 0 bases, with 14 bases separating them. The CDR3, as DNA: TGTGCCAGCAGCCCCTGGGACGGGAGCTCTGGAAACACCATATATTTT. Its protein is CASSPWDGSSGNTIYF. Complete variable domain (other parts from reference TRBV7-9 and TRBJ1-3): DTGVSQNPRHKITKRGQNVTFRCDPISEHNRLYWYRQTLGQGPEFLTYFQNEAQLEKSRLLSDRFSAERPKGSFSTLEIQRTEQGDSAMYLCASSPWDGSSGNTIYFGEGSWLTVV.

The rearrangement joins TRBV7-9 to TRBJ1-2, with 7 bases fitting TRBD1. The junction had 13 bases not matched to a gene; V was cut back by 5 bases and J by 4 bases. The CDR3 has 16 amino acids. Germline CDR1 is SEHNR and CDR2 is FQNEAQ (reference sequence). This CDR3 reads CASSPSGQERIYGYTF. The CDR3, as DNA: TGTGCCAGCAGCCCATCAGGACAGGAGAGAATCTATGGCTACACCTTC.